The subject of this entry is one TCR beta chain. This entry belongs to a study of blood T cell repertoires in COVID-19. The wider study: Samples taken during acute and convalescent COVID-19 were collected in the United States, Italy and Spain.

Assay used: immunoSEQ multiplex PCR; TCRdb lists only in-frame clones, some missing. Counted here are under 85,000 clones, over 75% occurring once; the ten biggest clones make up 2.5% to 3%. The V end lost 5 bases, the J end lost 3 bases, and 14 bases lay between the germline ends. Germline V gene data show CDR1 as SGHVS and CDR2 as FQNEAQ. The CDR3 consists of 15 residues. Sequencing input: peripheral blood. The TCR sequence derives from an elderly man with acute or convalescent COVID-19. The V and J genes are TRBV7-8 and TRBJ1-5, with D tentatively TRBD1 (5 bases). CDR3 sequence (DNA): TGTGCCAGCAGCCCCGCCCCCAGGGTCAATCAGCCCCAGCATTTT. Its protein product is CASSPAPRVNQPQHF. The variable domain in full, with the rest retrieved from reference TRBV7-8 and TRBJ1-5, is GAGVSQSPRYKVAKRGQDVALRCDPISGHVSLFWYQQALGQGPEFLTYFQNEAQLDKSGLPSDRFFAERPEGSVSTLKIQRTQQEDSAVYLCASSPAPRVNQPQHFGDGTRLSIL.